The T cell receptor (beta chain) under discussion was sequenced for a study of a mutant IDH1 vaccine in newly diagnosed glioma. Study details: There were eight vaccinations for patients, given in weeks 1, 3, 5, 7, 11, 15, 19 and 23. Standard pretreatment was either radiotherapy, temozolomide, or, for most, radiochemotherapy with temozolomide.

TCRdb's copy holds only in-frame clones and misses some; the assay was immunoSEQ multiplex PCR. This table holds around 66,000 clones, over 70% found once. Worth noting for this clone: Its antigen is still unknown.

This sample's time point: week 11, during vaccination. It was 300 ug of mutant IDH1 20-mer peptide that made up each vaccine dose, given with topical imiquimod. Germline V gives CDR1 MDHEN, CDR2 SYDVKM. The length of the CDR3 is 14 residues. Trimming took off 3 bases at V and 0 bases at J, with 8 bases between the two ends. This chain links TRBV28 with TRBJ2-5; D is unresolved. The sample in question was PBMCs, obtained from a glioma patient whose treatment included an IDH1 peptide vaccine. The origin of this receptor is a middle-aged man with glioma. The DNA for the CDR3 is TGTGCCAGCAGTTTTCCACAGAACCAAGAGACCCAGTACTTC. Protein: CASSFPQNQETQYF.